This T cell receptor (beta chain) is from a study of control samples from healthy donors and cancer patients. In this sample, this clone turned up once. Sequencing was performed with immunoSEQ multiplex PCR; in TCRdb, only in-frame clones are kept and a portion is missing. Counted here are 90,000 to 120,000 clones, approximately 82% occurring once; the ten biggest clones make up 6% to 8%. This clonotype was obtained from a man between 18 and 29 years old in good health. Material: blood.

In DNA form, the CDR3 reads TGTGCCAGCAGTGAAGGGACAGGGAACGACTATGGCTACACCTTC. Amino acids: CASSEGTGNDYGYTF. The chain links TRBV25-1 to TRBJ1-2; 9 bases align to TRBD1. Germline V gives CDR1 MGHDK, CDR2 SYGVNS. V shed 2 bases, J shed 3 bases, and the junction held 4 bases outside the gene matches. This CDR3 has 15 amino acids.